Reported below is one T cell receptor beta chain. Its target is unknown. Terminally differentiated effector memory CD45RA+ cells were left out of the naive CD8 fraction, which was CD45RO-negative and positively selected for CCR7. The sample belongs to a study of shared clonotypes between healthy human individuals. The study, taken as a whole, reports: An expected dependence of interdonor clonotype sharing on sequencing depth was noted.

TCRdb keeps only in-frame clones here, not all; method: immunoSEQ multiplex PCR. Of around 610,000 clones detected, about 96% appear once; the ten largest clones hold less than 0.12%. The sequencing input was naive CD8+ T cells sorted from blood. This receptor was taken from a woman in her 30s in good health.

CDR3 DNA sequence: TGTGCCAGCAGTAGCGGGAGCCACCACGAGCAGTACTTC. As protein: CASSSGSHHEQYF. This chain uses TRBV27 with TRBJ2-7; 8 positions match TRBD2. Germline lookup yields CDR1 MNHEY and CDR2 SMNVEV (reference sequence). CDR3 length: 13 amino acids. Germline trimming cut 5 bases from V and 5 bases from J; bases unmatched to any gene: 5.